This TCR beta chain was captured in a study of blood T cell repertoires in COVID-19. Profiling relied on immunoSEQ multiplex PCR, and the TCRdb table lists in-frame clones only, not all of them. This table holds fewer than 500,000 clones, around nine tenths found once. Trimming took off 3 bases at V and 10 bases at J, with 11 bases between the two ends. Germline CDR1 is SGHDT and CDR2 is YYEEEE. This CDR3 has 13 residues. V gene TRBV5-6 combines with J gene TRBJ1-6; D uncertain. The clonotype originates from a woman in her twenties or thirties with acute or convalescent COVID-19. The specimen was peripheral blood. CDR3 sequence (DNA): TGTGCCAGCAGCTCCCGGAGGGTATCACCCCTCCACTTT. Amino acids: CASSSRRVSPLHF.